One sample yielded the 30 T cell receptor beta chains listed below, sequenced in a study of cytomegalovirus exposure and HLA in healthy donors. It was with 60 Vbeta and 13 Jbeta primers that the PCR ran. This table comes from immunoSEQ multiplex PCR, and its TCRdb copy is limited to in-frame clones, with some not included. The sample includes about 98,000 clones, 70% to 80% of them seen just once. Sample: PBMCs. These receptors all come from a man between 18 and 35 years old in good health and CMV-seropositive.

This clone was picked up one time. The DNA for the CDR3 is TGTGCCAGCAGAGGACAGGGGGCATATGGCTACACCTTC. This gives the protein CASRGQGAYGYTF. The J gene is TRBJ1-2, the V gene TRBV28; TRBD1 matches 11 bases. After removal of 6 bases from V and 5 bases from J, the junction contained 2 bases not matched to a gene. Germline V gene lookup returns CDR1 MDHEN and CDR2 SYDVKM. This CDR3 has 13 residues.

The chain carries TRBV6-5 and TRBJ2-5; D perhaps matches TRBD2 (6 bases). Germline V lookup: CDR1 MNHEY, CDR2 SVGAGI. The CDR3 extends over 13 amino acids. V lost 1 base to trimming and J lost 9 bases, with 12 bases between them. CDR3 sequence (DNA): TGTGCCAGCAGTTACTTGAATGGAGGGGCCCAGTACTTC. Translating gives CASSYLNGGAQYF.

This clone came up a few times. The V and J genes are TRBV6-5 and TRBJ2-1, with TRBD2 identical over 8 bases. From germline, CDR1 is MNHEY and CDR2 SVGAGI. V lost 0 bases to trimming and J lost 9 bases; unmatched junction nucleotides: 10. The CDR3 has 16 amino acids. The CDR3 loop reads CASSYSRAGGISEQFF. The CDR3 region has the DNA TGTGCCAGCAGTTACTCGAGGGCGGGGGGCATTAGTGAGCAGTTCTTC.

This clone was found once. This chain joins TRBV9 and TRBJ2-2; TRBD2 matches at 7 bases. The CDR3 spans 14 residues. The junction had 10 bases not matched to a gene; V was cut back by 7 bases and J by 7 bases. The germline CDR1 and CDR2 sequences are SGDLS and YYNGEE. The CDR3: CASGGGHLVGELFF. CDR3 nucleotides: TGTGCCAGCGGGGGGGGTCACCTCGTCGGGGAGCTGTTTTTT.

J is TRBJ2-1 and V is TRBV28; weak D call: TRBD2 (6 bases). Trimming left V 5 bases short and J 4 bases short, with 24 bases between. This CDR3 region has 18 residues. Germline CDR1 is MDHEN and CDR2 is SYDVKM. CDR3 sequence: CASSPSPHLAGYYNEQFF. For the CDR3, the DNA is TGTGCCAGCAGTCCTTCCCCCCATTTGGCGGGGTATTACAATGAGCAGTTCTTC.

This clone was counted a few times. The gene calls are TRBV30 and TRBJ1-6; perhaps TRBD1 as D (5 bases). Trimming removed 5 bases from V and 10 bases from J, with 15 bases in between. CDR3 length: 13 residues. Looked up from germline, CDR1 is GTSNPN and CDR2 is SVGIG (reference sequence). This CDR3 reads CAWCIAGGSPLHF. CDR3 DNA sequence: TGTGCCTGGTGCATTGCCGGGGGGTCACCCCTCCACTTT.

CDR3: CASADRGINEQYF. CDR3 bases: TGTGCCAGCGCGGACAGGGGGATAAACGAGCAGTACTTC. This sequence joins TRBV27 and TRBJ2-7; TRBD1 aligns across 10 bases. CDR1 MNHEY and CDR2 SMNVEV come from the germline V gene (reference sequence). V lost 8 bases and J lost 5; bases outside the gene matches: 6. The CDR3 sequence is 13 residues long.

The chain employs TRBV11-2 and TRBJ2-7; D gene unclear. This CDR3 is built from 15 residues. Per germline, CDR1 SGHAT and CDR2 FQNNGV. Trimming cost V 4 bases and J 3 bases, with 16 bases left between them. CDR3 in amino acids: CASSSRIADDYEQYF. The CDR3 DNA sequence: TGTGCCAGCAGCTCTCGTATTGCGGATGACTACGAGCAGTACTTC.

The chain is built from TRBV4-1 and TRBJ1-3; D might be TRBD1 (5 bases). Per germline, CDR1 MGHRA and CDR2 YSYEKL. Trimming took off 4 bases at V and 0 bases at J, with 13 bases between the two ends. This CDR3 is 16 amino acids long. The CDR3 spells CASSPRQLLSGNTIYF. CDR3 bases: TGCGCCAGCAGCCCTCGACAGCTCCTCTCTGGAAACACCATATATTTT.

The J gene is TRBJ2-7, the V gene TRBV11-3; 8 bases line up with TRBD1. Germline assignment: CDR1 SGHNT and CDR2 YENEEA. The CDR3 is 15 residues long. V dropped 2 bases and J dropped 0; count of bases not matched to a gene: 3. The CDR3 DNA sequence: TGTGCCAGCAGCTTATCTGGACAGGGCTCCTACGAGCAGTACTTC. Protein sequence: CASSLSGQGSYEQYF.

The chain employs TRBV18 and TRBJ1-1; D is uncertain. Deletions cut 0 bases from V and 5 bases from J, with 13 bases between. This CDR3 is built from 15 residues. Germline V gene data show CDR1 as KGHSH and CDR2 as LQKENI. This CDR3 is CASSPPSGVRTEAFF. The CDR3 DNA reads as TGTGCCAGCTCACCACCGTCCGGGGTTCGGACTGAAGCTTTCTTT.

CDR3 region: CASSPGYGNQPQHF. The CDR3 DNA is TGTGCCAGCAGCCCAGGTTACGGCAATCAGCCCCAGCATTTT. J is TRBJ1-5 and V is TRBV7-9; D gene uncertain. This CDR3 region has 14 residues. Trimming cost V 5 bases and J 2 bases, with 10 bases left between them. The germline V gene has CDR1 SEHNR and CDR2 FQNEAQ (reference sequence).

V and J are TRBV6-4 and TRBJ2-3, with D unresolved. The CDR3 length is 14 residues. V was trimmed by 0 bases and J by 2 bases, leaving 6 bases between them. Germline V lookup: CDR1 MRHNA, CDR2 SNTAGT. The CDR3 spells CASSDSDFTDTQYF. The CDR3 nucleotides read TGTGCCAGCAGTGACTCTGACTTCACAGATACGCAGTATTTT.

The chain recombines TRBV6-1 with TRBJ2-3; D is perhaps TRBD2 (6 bases). The CDR3 covers 15 residues. Trimming cost V 7 bases and J 5 bases, with 19 bases left between them. Germline CDR1 is MNHNS and CDR2 is SASEGT. The CDR3 is CASMRDPARGDTQYF. DNA of the CDR3: TGTGCCAGCATGCGGGACCCCGCCCGGGGAGATACGCAGTATTTT.

The chain joins TRBV19 to TRBJ1-5, with a weak D call TRBD1 (5 bases). The CDR3 totals 15 residues. V was shortened by 3 bases and J by 2 bases, with 11 bases between the two germline ends. Germline V CDR1 and CDR2: LNHDA, SQIVND (reference sequence). CDR3 sequence (DNA): TGTGCCAGTAGTATCATGGGGCTTGGCAATCAGCCCCAGCATTTT. Its protein is CASSIMGLGNQPQHF.

In this sample, this clone turned up once. The chain joins TRBV19 to TRBJ1-1; TRBD1 agrees at 12 bases. Germline values: CDR1 LNHDA, CDR2 SQIVND (reference sequence). This CDR3 spans 23 amino acids. J lost 3 bases, V lost 3 bases, and 26 bases had no gene match. This CDR3 is CASSINAVFGYLRDRGRDTEAFF. The CDR3 nucleotides are TGTGCCAGTAGTATTAACGCGGTGTTCGGATACCTCCGGGACAGGGGGCGCGACACTGAAGCTTTCTTT.

V is TRBV2 and J is TRBJ2-3, with TRBD2 matching over 8 bases. Germline-derived CDR1 and CDR2 are SNHLY and FYNNEI. CDR3 length: 16 residues. V lost 4 bases, J lost 5 bases, and 11 bases stayed unmatched. CDR3 region: CASSGRGGRSGDTQYF. DNA of the CDR3: TGTGCCAGCAGTGGGCGCGGGGGGCGTTCGGGAGATACGCAGTATTTT.

This sequence joins TRBV7-3 and TRBJ2-7; 10 bases are a match to TRBD1. Germline lookup yields CDR1 SGHTA and CDR2 FQGTGA. This CDR3 has 14 amino acids. The V gene end was trimmed by 5 bases and the J gene end by 5 bases; junction bases not matched to a gene: 6. In DNA, the CDR3 is TGTGCCAGCAGCGCGACAGGGGGCAGGGACGAGCAGTACTTC. It is translated as CASSATGGRDEQYF.

The chain recombines TRBV5-1 with TRBJ2-3; 8 nucleotides align to TRBD2. Trimming at V came to 3 bases and at J to 3 bases, leaving 12 bases not matched to a gene. From germline, CDR1 is SGHRS and CDR2 YFSETQ. This CDR3 spans 17 amino acids. The chain's CDR3 is CASSSRWAGGETDTQYF. CDR3 sequence (DNA): TGCGCCAGCAGCTCCCGATGGGCGGGGGGTGAGACAGATACGCAGTATTTT.

The chain couples TRBV5-1 to TRBJ1-6, with a weak D call TRBD1 (5 bases). V gave up 0 bases and J gave up 7 bases, with 11 bases separating them. Germline values: CDR1 SGHRS, CDR2 YFSETQ. The CDR3 is 15 residues long. CDR3 amino acids: CASSLALGHNSPLHF. The CDR3 DNA follows: TGCGCCAGCAGCTTGGCCTTGGGGCACAATTCACCCCTCCACTTT.

V and J are TRBV6-5 and TRBJ2-7; D might be TRBD1 (5 bases). This CDR3 comprises 16 residues. CDR1 and CDR2 from the germline V gene are MNHEY and SVGAGI. V shed 0 bases and J shed 1 base, with 13 bases lying between them. The CDR3 DNA sequence: TGTGCCAGCAGTTACTCGTTTGCAGGGCCTTCCTACGAGCAGTACTTC. Its translation: CASSYSFAGPSYEQYF.

The chain carries TRBV4-1 and TRBJ2-7; 9 nucleotides line up with TRBD1. The CDR3 is 16 residues long. Trimming took 2 bases from V and 3 from J; bases not matched to a gene: 8. Per the germline V gene, CDR1 is MGHRA and CDR2 is YSYEKL. DNA for the CDR3: TGCGCCAGCAGCCAACCCGGGACAGGGTCCCTCTACGAGCAGTACTTC. Translated, it gives CASSQPGTGSLYEQYF.

This clone was detected a few times. An end of the junction differs from the germline gene, which may be a read error. The chain has TRBV6-1 and TRBJ1-3, with a weak D call TRBD1 (5 bases). Germline V lookup: CDR1 MNHNS, CDR2 SASEGT. CDR3 length: 15 residues. CDR3 bases: TGTGCCAGCAGAGAAGTCAGGGTCTCTGGAAACACCATATATTTT. Its translation: CASREVRVSGNTIYF.

The chain recombines TRBV15 with TRBJ2-7, with TRBD2 matching 7 bases. This CDR3 contains 14 residues. The germline gives CDR1 LNHNV, CDR2 YYDKDF (reference sequence). The trim removed 3 bases at V and 4 bases at J, leaving 6 bases unmatched. The DNA of the CDR3 is TGTGCCACCAGCAGGGGGGACGGGGGGTACGAGCAGTACTTC. Its protein product is CATSRGDGGYEQYF.

V gene TRBV10-3 combines with J gene TRBJ2-7; the match to TRBD1 covers 7 bases. Germline V gene sequence: CDR1 ENHRY, CDR2 SYGVKD. The CDR3 contains 12 residues. Trimming at V came to 2 bases and at J to 5 bases, leaving 0 bases not matched to a gene. The CDR3 bases are TGTGCCATCAGTGAGACAGGGGACGAGCAGTACTTC. Its protein product is CAISETGDEQYF.

In its sample, this clone was seen once. V and J are TRBV28 and TRBJ2-7; 7 bases map to TRBD1. CDR1 and CDR2 (germline): MDHEN, SYDVKM. Trimming cost V 6 bases and J 5 bases; bases outside gene matches: 10. The CDR3 totals 14 residues. CDR3 amino acids: CASRSGQAGNEQYF. CDR3 nucleotide sequence: TGTGCCAGCAGGTCTGGACAGGCCGGGAACGAGCAGTACTTC.

The J gene is TRBJ2-5, the V gene TRBV2; D is unclear. V was cut by 3 bases and J by 5 bases, with 10 bases left in between. From germline, CDR1 is SNHLY and CDR2 FYNNEI. There are 13 residues in the CDR3. The CDR3 reads CASSESPPETQYF. As DNA, the CDR3 is TGTGCCAGCAGTGAGTCTCCCCCGGAGACCCAGTACTTC.

This clone has more than one count but fewer than ten. The chain recombines TRBV7-9 with TRBJ2-3; maybe TRBD1 (6 bases). V was trimmed by 5 bases and J by 8 bases, leaving 14 bases between them. Germline V gene lookup returns CDR1 SEHNR and CDR2 FQNEAQ (reference sequence). This CDR3 is built from 13 residues. CDR3 in amino acids: CASSSPPGATQYF. The CDR3, as DNA: TGTGCCAGCAGCAGCCCGCCAGGGGCTACGCAGTATTTT.

The chain is built from TRBV15 and TRBJ1-5; D perhaps matches TRBD1 (6 bases). This CDR3 is built from 14 residues. Germline CDR1 and CDR2: LNHNV and YYDKDF (reference sequence). V lost 6 bases and J lost 3, with 12 bases in between. Here the CDR3 DNA reads TGTGCCACCAGAACAGGGCTGGCCAATCAGCCCCAGCATTTT. This encodes CATRTGLANQPQHF.

The gene calls are TRBV6-1 and TRBJ1-3; maybe TRBD1 (5 bases). The CDR3 extends over 15 amino acids. V gave up 5 bases and J gave up 0 bases, with 11 bases separating them. Germline CDR1 is MNHNS and CDR2 is SASEGT. The DNA for the CDR3 is TGTGCCAGCAGTCTGACAGCCGACTCTGGAAACACCATATATTTT. Protein: CASSLTADSGNTIYF.